These T cell receptor beta chains were read from a single sample in a study of regulatory T cells in long-lasting Graves disease. TCRdb analysed the multiplex PCR reads with MiXCR anew, one entry per CDR3 protein. The sample carries roughly 300,000 distinct CDR3 sequences, about 20% recorded once. Sequences were derived from peripheral blood mononuclear cells (PBMCs), sampled when the disease was refractory, from a patient treated with antithyroid drugs. These receptors all come from a female donor with Graves disease. Both conserved end residues are part of each CDR3. Each record gives: J gene, D gene, clone size, V gene, CDR3 protein, CDR3 DNA. The D gene is left open where the match is weak. Some rows mark clone size as missing; the rest say once, few, many or name a class of expanded clone.

j_call: TRBJ2-5
d_call: -
clone_size: few
v_call: TRBV7-8
cdr3_aa: CASSLVPPTGRETQYF
cdr3_nt: TGTGCCAGCAGCTTAGTACCCCCGACAGGGAGGGAGACCCAGTACTTC

j_call: TRBJ2-7
d_call: -
clone_size: few
v_call: TRBV14
cdr3_aa: CASSQVNVLELGDYEQYF
cdr3_nt: TGTGCCAGCAGCCAAGTTAATGTATTAGAGTTGGGAGATTACGAGCAGTACTTC

j_call: TRBJ2-7
d_call: TRBD2
clone_size: few
v_call: TRBV13
cdr3_aa: CAPPFDSGGNYEQYF
cdr3_nt: TGTGCCCCCCCCTTCGATAGCGGGGGGAATTACGAGCAGTACTTC

j_call: TRBJ1-2
d_call: -
clone_size: many
v_call: TRBV28
cdr3_aa: CASSHRASGGSGYTF
cdr3_nt: TGTGCCAGCAGTCACCGAGCTTCGGGGGGCTCTGGCTACACCTTC

j_call: TRBJ2-7
d_call: TRBD2
clone_size: many
v_call: TRBV29-1
cdr3_aa: CSVEGQDGASGHSYEQYF
cdr3_nt: TGCAGCGTTGAAGGGCAGGACGGGGCTAGCGGGCATTCCTACGAGCAGTACTTC

j_call: TRBJ2-5
d_call: -
clone_size: many
v_call: TRBV6-5
cdr3_aa: CASSYSQETQYF
cdr3_nt: TGTGCCAGCAGTTACAGTCAAGAGACCCAGTACTTC

j_call: TRBJ2-7
d_call: -
clone_size: many
v_call: TRBV11-2
cdr3_aa: CASSGHEQYF
cdr3_nt: TGTGCCAGCAGCGGCCACGAGCAGTACTTC

j_call: TRBJ1-5
d_call: -
clone_size: many
v_call: TRBV2
cdr3_aa: CASSPLRQVNQPQHF
cdr3_nt: TGTGCCAGCAGCCCCCTGAGACAGGTGAATCAGCCCCAGCATTTT

j_call: TRBJ2-1
d_call: TRBD2
clone_size: few
v_call: TRBV7-6
cdr3_aa: CASSPRAVAGSVVNEQFF
cdr3_nt: TGTGCCAGCAGCCCGCGGGCGGTAGCGGGATCTGTAGTAAATGAGCAGTTCTTC

j_call: TRBJ1-1
d_call: TRBD1
clone_size: -
v_call: TRBV6-1
cdr3_aa: CASSISDRTEAFF
cdr3_nt: TGTGCCAGCAGCATCTCGGACAGGACTGAAGCTTTCTTT

j_call: TRBJ1-1
d_call: -
clone_size: many
v_call: TRBV27
cdr3_aa: CASSYTGSLTEAFF
cdr3_nt: TGTGCCAGCAGTTACACCGGGAGCCTCACTGAAGCTTTCTTT

j_call: TRBJ1-6
d_call: -
clone_size: few
v_call: TRBV29-1
cdr3_aa: CSARDFNSPLHF
cdr3_nt: TGCAGCGCCCGGGACTTTAATTCACCCCTCCACTTT